This T cell receptor (beta chain) came from a study of T cell responses to AZD1222 COVID-19 vaccine. Study information: Analyses pooled second doses at about 4 or about 12 weeks.

Profiled with immunoSEQ multiplex PCR; TCRdb holds only in-frame clones, not every one. The profile shows about 160,000 clones, under 95% of them singletons. The CDR3 sequence is 15 residues long. V was pared by 3 bases and J by 8 bases, with 14 bases between. Germline loops: CDR1 MDHEN, CDR2 SYDVKM. V and J are TRBV28 and TRBJ1-6; D gene ambiguous. The starting material was peripheral blood, obtained on day 0 of AZD1222 vaccination. The TCR comes from an adult in good health. The CDR3, as DNA: TGTGCCAGCAGTTTGGTGCTCATTGATTATTCACCCCTCCACTTT. Protein product: CASSLVLIDYSPLHF.